This record covers a single T cell receptor (beta chain). This clonotype has ten or more counts. It lacks a known antigen. Base qualities were left out, and no much larger clone turns up one base away. Trimming leaves V shorter by 2 bases and J shorter by 5 bases, with the junction holding 5 bases beyond the gene matches. CDR1 and CDR2, looked up from the germline V gene (reference sequence), are LGHDT and YNNKEL. The CDR3, from cysteine to phenylalanine, totals 15 residues. The DNA shown is the 45-base CDR3, in frame from base 1. The data were obtained in a study of breast tumors, draining lymph nodes, adjacent tissues (dated by TCRdb to 2016 to 2017). In the study overall: Breast cancer patients provided tumor, adjacent nontumor tissue and axillary lymph nodes, and the study compared the TCR beta repertoires across these three sources. The study aimed to assess the relationships and possible T-cell exchange between tumor, surrounding tissue and draining lymph node repertoires in human breast cancer.

Broad study findings and their caveats: The conclusion that tumor T cells originate in lymph nodes was framed as consistent with a hypothesis rather than directly demonstrated. A scenario in which most tumor T cells derive from the lymph node and then expand within tumor tissue was judged to be consistent with the data. Tumors showed preferential V and J gene usage, and their T-cell repertoire diversity fell below that of lymph nodes yet above that of nontumor tissue. The similarity between tumor and nontumor tissue repertoires was significantly greater in luminal-like breast cancer than in basal-like breast cancer.

TCRdb lists the instrument as Illumina HiSeq 2000. TCR beta chain libraries were generated by multiplex PCR amplification. High-throughput sequencing was used to analyze the amplified TCR beta chain products. TCRdb reran the public reads through fastp at Q25 and MiXCR, keeping productive beta chains. Rows with a matching CDR3 protein are joined into one entry that keeps the most common DNA and genes. This sample has about 200,000 distinct CDR3 sequences in its table, and under 40% of those were observed once. The ten largest clones add up to approximately 3.6% of the sample. Lymph node samples were obtained from the axillary draining lymph nodes of breast cancer patients.

The sequence is built from TRBV3-1 and TRBJ2-5, and TRBD2 matches 10 of the central bases. The sequenced sample consisted of axillary lymph node tissue. This TCR derives from a female donor with breast cancer. Some clones in this sample may be carry-over from other donors' samples. CDR3 loop: CASSQLAGAVETQYF. The nucleotide sequence is TGTGCCAGCAGCCAACTAGCGGGAGCGGTTGAGACCCAGTACTTC.